This T cell receptor (beta chain) was identified during a study of vaccination and CD4 T cells after COVID-19. With the Oncomine TCR Beta short-read assay, DNA from cultured CD4+ T cells was sequenced. TCRdb re-called the PCR reads with MiXCR, one entry per CDR3 protein. The sample has tens of thousands of distinct CDR3 sequences; 28% are singletons. The CDR3 loop spans 14 amino acids. Germline lookup yields CDR1 SGHTA and CDR2 FQGNSA. The time point here: late sampling 161 to 241 days after vaccination in a few convalescent patients. Treatment reported: roughly 11-day PBMC culture with coronavirus spike peptide pools or control peptides (ViraFEST assay). The ViraFEST method relied on peptide pools to expand antigen-specific T cells, followed by TCR sequencing. With respect to this clonotype: The antigen remains unidentified. One end of the junction varies from germline; a read error may be responsible.

The chain couples TRBV7-2 to TRBJ1-2; 7 bases are a match to TRBD1. This sequence originates from a human donor who had recovered from COVID-19. The input for sequencing was CD4+ T cells from blood, cultured in vitro, taken about 7 months after SARS-CoV-2 vaccination. The CDR3 loop is CASSLERQGYGYIF. DNA for the CDR3: TGTGCCAGCAGCTTAGAGCGACAGGGCTATGGCTACATCTTC.